These 23 T cell receptor beta chains were sequenced from one sample in a study of shared clonotypes between healthy human individuals. The assay was immunoSEQ multiplex PCR, and TCRdb's table has in-frame clones only and misses some. The table includes about a million clones, around three quarters detected once. Sequenced sample: memory CD4+ T cells from PBMCs. Subset defined: CD45RA-negative fraction. The receptor set was obtained from a man aged 18-30 years in good health. Some clones in this sample may be carry-over from other donors' samples.

The J gene is TRBJ1-1, the V gene TRBV11-2; D ambiguous. This CDR3 spans 12 amino acids. Germline CDR1 is SGHAT and CDR2 is FQNNGV. Between the trimmed V and J ends, which lost 5 bases and 11 bases, there was a span of 15 bases. Written as DNA, the CDR3 is TGTGCCAGCAGCCCCGCCGGTTTCGTGGCTTTCTTT. Its translation: CASSPAGFVAFF.

In regard to this clone: A read error is possible here, since a much larger clone lies one base away. This chain joins TRBV7-3 and TRBJ2-2; 8 nucleotides align to TRBD2. CDR3 length: 15 residues. Looked up from germline, CDR1 is SGHTA and CDR2 is FQGTGA. The CDR3 DNA sequence: TGTGCCAACAGCTTAACTTCGGGAGGGGCCGGGGAGCTGTTTTTT. Its translation is CANSLTSGGAGELFF. Looking up the rest from reference TRBV7-3 and TRBJ2-2 gives the full variable domain: GAGVSQTPSNKVTEKGKYVELRCDPISGHTALYWYRQSLGQGPEFLIYFQGTGAADDSGLPNDRFFAVRPEGSVSTLKIQRTERGDSAVYLCANSLTSGGAGELFFGEGSRLTVL.

The rearrangement uses TRBV6-6 and TRBJ2-7; unclear D gene. The CDR3 has 13 residues. Germline V gives CDR1 MNHNY, CDR2 SVGAGI (reference sequence). The V end was cut by 5 bases, the J end by 2 bases, with 10 bases between. For the CDR3, the DNA is TGTGCCAGCAGTGACCCTCCTACCTACGAGCAGTACTTC. It specifies CASSDPPTYEQYF.

The chain recombines TRBV7-3 with TRBJ2-1; D unresolved. The V end was cut by 4 bases, the J end by 8 bases, with 15 bases between. Germline loops: CDR1 SGHTA, CDR2 FQGTGA. CDR3 size: 14 residues. The CDR3 bases are TGTGCCAGCAGCTATATGGGTCCCCTCGATGAGCAGTTCTTC. As protein: CASSYMGPLDEQFF.

The chain employs TRBV7-3 and TRBJ2-4; 7 nucleotides match TRBD1. V shed 4 bases and J 1 base; nucleotides not matched to a gene: 4. Germline V CDR1 and CDR2: SGHTA, FQGTGA. This CDR3 has 15 amino acids. The DNA for the CDR3 is TGTGCCAGCAGCTCCGGACAGGTTGCCAAAAACATTCAGTACTTC. Translation: CASSSGQVAKNIQYF. Based on the CDR3 plus reference TRBV7-3 and TRBJ2-4, the full variable domain is GAGVSQTPSNKVTEKGKYVELRCDPISGHTALYWYRQSLGQGPEFLIYFQGTGAADDSGLPNDRFFAVRPEGSVSTLKIQRTERGDSAVYLCASSSGQVAKNIQYFGAGTRLSVL.

CDR3 sequence reads: CASGLSGTGYGYTF. The DNA of the CDR3 is TGTGCTAGTGGTTTGAGCGGGACAGGCTATGGCTACACCTTC. The rearrangement joins TRBV12-5 to TRBJ1-2, with 8 bases fitting TRBD1. The CDR3 contains 14 residues. Per the germline V gene, CDR1 is LGHNT and CDR2 is FRNRAP. Unmatched junction bases numbered 3, after V lost 2 bases and J lost 4 bases.

This sequence joins TRBV7-9 and TRBJ2-3; 7 nucleotides agree with TRBD1. This CDR3 has 14 residues. V shed 5 bases, J shed 2 bases, and the junction held 4 bases outside the gene matches. The germline gives CDR1 SEHNR, CDR2 FQNEAQ (reference sequence). CDR3 in DNA: TGTGCCAGCAGCCCGGGACAGAACACAGATACGCAGTATTTT. Protein product: CASSPGQNTDTQYF. The entire variable domain, with the rest obtained from reference TRBV7-9 and TRBJ2-3, is as follows: DTGVSQNPRHKITKRGQNVTFRCDPISEHNRLYWYRQTLGQGPEFLTYFQNEAQLEKSRLLSDRFSAERPKGSFSTLEIQRTEQGDSAMYLCASSPGQNTDTQYFGPGTRLTVL.

This clone has more than one count but fewer than ten. The chain joins TRBV18 to TRBJ2-7; maybe TRBD1 (6 bases). V dropped 1 base and J dropped 2 bases, with 15 bases sitting between them. Germline CDR1 is KGHSH and CDR2 is LQKENI. The CDR3 has 16 residues. In DNA, the CDR3 is TGTGCCAGCTCACCACAGGGTTTGGGGGACACCTACGAGCAGTACTTC. Protein: CASSPQGLGDTYEQYF.

The chain employs TRBV27 and TRBJ2-7; TRBD1 or TRBD2 may be the D gene (5 bases each). The V end lost 7 bases, the J end lost 4 bases, and 17 bases lay between the germline ends. The CDR3 has 14 amino acids. The germline CDR1 and CDR2 sequences are MNHEY and SMNVEV (reference sequence). This chain's CDR3 is CASNPGTRLYEQYF. CDR3 DNA sequence: TGTGCCAGCAATCCAGGGACCCGACTATACGAGCAGTACTTC.

The V gene is TRBV7-9, the J gene TRBJ1-1, with D perhaps TRBD1 (6 bases). Trimming pared 6 bases from V and 1 base from J, leaving 12 bases between. The CDR3 spans 14 residues. The germline gives CDR1 SEHNR, CDR2 FQNEAQ (reference sequence). The CDR3 bases are TGTGCCAGCAGTTACTCGACAGGGAACACTGAAGCTTTCTTT. This sequence encodes CASSYSTGNTEAFF.

The chain is built from TRBV7-9 and TRBJ1-1; D may be TRBD1 (5 bases). Per germline, CDR1 SEHNR and CDR2 FQNEAQ (reference sequence). The CDR3 totals 14 residues. Trimming left V 5 bases short and J 1 base short, with 11 bases between. The CDR3 region has the DNA TGTGCCAGCAGCCCTTGGGGCCCGAACACTGAAGCTTTCTTT. The encoded protein is CASSPWGPNTEAFF.

The J gene is TRBJ2-5, the V gene TRBV6-5; no reliable D call. V was trimmed by 8 bases and J by 5 bases, leaving 15 bases between them. CDR3 length: 13 amino acids. Germline V gene sequence: CDR1 MNHEY, CDR2 SVGAGI. In nucleotides, the CDR3 is TGTGCCAGCGCGCGTTTAGGCTCGGAGACCCAGTACTTC. It encodes CASARLGSETQYF.

The chain employs TRBV5-1 and TRBJ2-5; TRBD2 matches at 9 bases. J lost 7 bases, V lost 0 bases, and 10 bases had no gene match. Germline V gene lookup returns CDR1 SGHRS and CDR2 YFSETQ. The CDR3 totals 16 residues. The CDR3 protein is CASSLGPSGAGGTQYF. CDR3 coding DNA: TGCGCCAGCAGCTTGGGTCCTAGCGGGGCCGGTGGGACCCAGTACTTC.

The chain recombines TRBV15 with TRBJ2-1; TRBD1 or TRBD2 may be the D gene (5 bases each). V dropped 3 bases and J dropped 1 base, with 13 bases sitting between them. This CDR3 has 16 amino acids. CDR1 and CDR2 from the germline V gene are LNHNV and YYDKDF (reference sequence). The CDR3 DNA is TGTGCCACCAGCAGGGCGAGGGGTCCTTCCTACAATGAGCAGTTCTTC. This translates into CATSRARGPSYNEQFF.

CDR3 region: CASSPRGETHQPQHF. The CDR3 bases are TGTGCCAGCAGTCCCCGCGGGGAGACCCATCAGCCCCAGCATTTT. The rearrangement links TRBV6-1 to TRBJ1-5, with D uncertain. CDR3 size: 15 residues. V gave up 5 bases and J gave up 5 bases, with 16 bases separating them. Germline CDR1 MNHNS, CDR2 SASEGT.

The chain has TRBV2 and TRBJ1-1, with D perhaps TRBD1 (6 bases). The CDR3 contains 15 residues. Germline V gives CDR1 SNHLY, CDR2 FYNNEI. The ends were cut back, 7 bases at V and 5 bases at J, with 20 bases in the middle. CDR3 region: CASTDGGRGRTEAFF. The CDR3 DNA sequence: TGTGCCAGCACCGACGGGGGGCGGGGAAGAACTGAAGCTTTCTTT.

The chain joins TRBV4-1 to TRBJ2-5, with D perhaps assigned TRBD1 or TRBD2 (5 bases each). The J call may be in error: the DNA end matches TRBJ2-7 better. CDR3 length: 15 residues. Germline CDR1 and CDR2: MGHRA and YSYEKL. The CDR3 loop reads CASSYTGARAHEQYF. DNA for the CDR3: TGCGCCAGCAGCTACACCGGGGCCAGGGCCCACGAGCAGTACTTC.

This chain connects TRBV7-9 to TRBJ1-5; possible D gene TRBD1, 5 bases. The germline V gene has CDR1 SEHNR and CDR2 FQNEAQ (reference sequence). Trimming cost V 5 bases and J 0 bases, with 14 bases left between them. This CDR3 comprises 16 residues. The CDR3 reads CASSHGTAYSNQPQHF. CDR3 bases: TGTGCCAGCAGCCATGGGACGGCCTATAGCAATCAGCCCCAGCATTTT. Supplemented by reference TRBV7-9 and TRBJ1-5, the full variable domain reads DTGVSQNPRHKITKRGQNVTFRCDPISEHNRLYWYRQTLGQGPEFLTYFQNEAQLEKSRLLSDRFSAERPKGSFSTLEIQRTEQGDSAMYLCASSHGTAYSNQPQHFGDGTRLSIL.

This chain joins TRBV6-5 and TRBJ1-5, with unresolved D. CDR1 is MNHEY, CDR2 SVGAGI, per germline. The CDR3 is 14 residues long. V was clipped by 0 bases and J by 6 bases, with 9 bases between them. This CDR3 is CASSYSDSSQPQHF. CDR3 nucleotide sequence: TGTGCCAGCAGTTACTCCGACTCATCTCAGCCCCAGCATTTT.

A note on this clone: Other DNA sequences in the sample encode the same CDR3. The V gene is TRBV15, the J gene TRBJ1-2, with a weak D call TRBD1 (6 bases). V was trimmed by 0 bases and J by 5 bases, leaving 10 bases between them. The CDR3 covers 14 residues. CDR1 is LNHNV, CDR2 YYDKDF, per germline (reference sequence). The CDR3 DNA reads TGTGCCACCAGCAGAGATAGGGGGTCGTATGGCTACACCTTC. Translated, it gives CATSRDRGSYGYTF.

Concerning this clone itself: A far larger clone is one base from this, pointing to a likely read error. Other DNA sequences in the same sample also yield this CDR3. The CDR3 bases are TGTGCCAGCAGCTTCGGCTCAGATACGCAGTATTTT. It codes for CASSFGSDTQYF. The chain joins TRBV7-9 to TRBJ2-3; D is unresolved. The CDR3 runs 12 residues. CDR1 is SEHNR and CDR2 is FQNEAQ in the germline V gene (reference sequence). Trimming took 3 bases from V and 4 from J, leaving 5 bases between them.

The rearrangement uses TRBV18 and TRBJ2-1; TRBD2 matches at 7 bases. Trimming cost V 5 bases and J 6 bases; bases outside gene matches: 4. The CDR3 totals 13 residues. The germline CDR1 and CDR2 sequences are KGHSH and LQKENI. This CDR3 is CASSTGEGNEQFF. In DNA, the CDR3 is TGTGCCAGCTCAACCGGGGAGGGCAATGAGCAGTTCTTC.

This chain joins TRBV15 and TRBJ2-7; tentative D call: TRBD2 (6 bases). Germline assignment: CDR1 LNHNV and CDR2 YYDKDF (reference sequence). This CDR3 is 14 amino acids long. Between the trimmed V and J ends, which lost 0 bases and 3 bases, there was a span of 9 bases. The CDR3 reads CATSRDGGSYEQYF. The CDR3 DNA is TGTGCCACCAGCAGAGATGGGGGGAGCTACGAGCAGTACTTC.